This T cell receptor (beta chain) was profiled in a study of shared clonotypes between healthy human individuals. Sequencing was performed with immunoSEQ multiplex PCR; in TCRdb, only in-frame clones are kept and a portion is missing. The sample consists of approximately 1.5 million clones, 98% of them appearing once. The CDR3 loop spans 15 amino acids. The V gene's germline CDR1 is SEHNR and CDR2 FQNEAQ (reference sequence). V lost 4 bases to trimming and J lost 0 bases, with 9 bases between them. The clonotype comes from a man younger than 45 in good health. Sequencing was performed on naive CD4+ T cells sorted from blood. As for subset: CD45RA+ positively selected. V and J are TRBV7-9 and TRBJ1-4; tentatively, D is TRBD1 (6 bases). The CDR3 region has the DNA TGTGCCAGCAGCTCAGGACAGTCAACTAATGAAAAACTGTTTTTT. Its protein is CASSSGQSTNEKLFF.